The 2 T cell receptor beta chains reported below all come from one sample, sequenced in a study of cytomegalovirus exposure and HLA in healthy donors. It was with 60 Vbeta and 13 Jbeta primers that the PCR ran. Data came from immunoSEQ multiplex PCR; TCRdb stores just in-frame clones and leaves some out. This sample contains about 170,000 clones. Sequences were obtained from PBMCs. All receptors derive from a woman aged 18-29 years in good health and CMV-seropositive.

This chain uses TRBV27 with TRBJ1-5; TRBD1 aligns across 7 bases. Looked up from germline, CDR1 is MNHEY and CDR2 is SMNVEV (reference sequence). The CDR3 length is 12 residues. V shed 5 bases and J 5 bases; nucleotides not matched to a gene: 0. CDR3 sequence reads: CASSDRDQPQHF. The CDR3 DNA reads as TGTGCCAGCAGTGACAGGGATCAGCCCCAGCATTTT.

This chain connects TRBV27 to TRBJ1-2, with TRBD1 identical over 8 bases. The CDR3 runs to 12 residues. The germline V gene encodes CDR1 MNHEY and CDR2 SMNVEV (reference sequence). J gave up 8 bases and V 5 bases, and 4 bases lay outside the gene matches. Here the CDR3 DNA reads TGTGCCAGCAGTAGCAGGGGGCGCGGCTACACCTTC. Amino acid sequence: CASSSRGRGYTF.